Following are 28 T cell receptor beta chains from one sample sequenced in a study of T cells in Graves' hyperthyroidism and ophthalmopathy. From RNA transcripts, TCR beta CDR3 regions were amplified. The HTBI set primed first-round TCR CDR3 RT-PCR. MiXCR was run by TCRdb on the multiplex PCR reads, yielding one entry per CDR3 protein. The sample includes 370,000 or so distinct CDR3 sequences, approximately 13% seen only once; the top ten take around 20%. Sequencing used blood. The receptors come from a man younger than 45 with Graves' hyperthyroidism that later progressed to Graves' ophthalmopathy.

This clonotype occurred a few times. The gene calls are TRBV6-4 and TRBJ2-7; D is possibly TRBD1 (7 bases). The CDR3 runs 17 residues. Trimming shortened V by 0 bases and J by 6 bases, and 21 bases separated the two germline ends. Germline V gene sequence: CDR1 MRHNA, CDR2 SNTAGT. For the CDR3, the DNA is TGTGCCAGCAGTGACTCGAAAGGTTGGCAGGGGGGAGGCGAGCAGTACTTC. Translated: CASSDSKGWQGGGEQYF.

V and J are TRBV5-4 and TRBJ1-6; 7 bases match TRBD1. CDR1 and CDR2 from the germline V gene are SGHNT and YYREEE (reference sequence). The CDR3 runs 15 residues. V gave up 2 bases and J gave up 7 bases; unmatched junction bases: 6. The DNA of the CDR3 is TGTGCCAGCAGCTTTGCCAGGGGGGGAAATTCACCCCTCCACTTT. Its protein is CASSFARGGNSPLHF.

This clonotype was picked up many times. The genes are TRBV19 and TRBJ1-1, with D uncertain. CDR3 length: 15 residues. Between the trimmed V and J ends, which lost 11 bases and 2 bases, there was a span of 21 bases. Germline V CDR1 and CDR2: LNHDA, SQIVND (reference sequence). The CDR3 sequence is CASSSNRVANTEAFF. The CDR3, as DNA: TGTGCCTCTAGTTCCAACCGCGTTGCCAACACTGAAGCTTTCTTT.

The rearrangement uses TRBV30 and TRBJ2-3; the D gene is possibly TRBD1 (6 bases). Deletions cut 5 bases from V and 4 bases from J, with 10 bases between. This CDR3 spans 12 amino acids. Germline V gene sequence: CDR1 GTSNPN, CDR2 SVGIG (reference sequence). The DNA of the CDR3 is TGTGCCTGGCAGGGGCTAGCAGATACGCAGTATTTT. This translates into CAWQGLADTQYF.

Ten or more counts support this clonotype. This rearrangement joins TRBV3-1 to TRBJ1-1; 7 bases match TRBD1. Trimming at V came to 2 bases and at J to 5 bases, leaving 5 bases not matched to a gene. This CDR3 spans 14 amino acids. The germline CDR1 and CDR2 sequences are LGHDT and YNNKEL (reference sequence). For the CDR3, the DNA is TGTGCCAGCAGCCAACAGGGGGTTAGGACTGAAGCTTTCTTT. Its translation: CASSQQGVRTEAFF. The complete variable domain, with remaining parts taken from reference TRBV3-1 and TRBJ1-1, reads DTAVSQTPKYLVTQMGNDKSIKCEQNLGHDTMYWYKQDSKKFLKIMFSYNNKELIINETVPNRFSPKSPDKAHLNLHINSLELGDSAVYFCASSQQGVRTEAFFGQGTRLTVV.

This clonotype has ten or more counts. The rearrangement uses TRBV20-1 and TRBJ1-2, with D unclear. Looked up from germline, CDR1 is DFQATT and CDR2 is SNEGSKA (reference sequence). The CDR3 has 10 residues. The CDR3 sequence is CSPLSGGYTF. In DNA, the CDR3 is TGCAGCCCCCTTTCGGGAGGCTACACCTTC.

The chain uses TRBV14 and TRBJ1-3; D ambiguous. V lost 3 bases, J lost 0 bases, and 9 bases lay in between. The germline V gene has CDR1 SGHDN and CDR2 FVKESK. This CDR3 has 15 residues. CDR3 protein: CASSQTGSSGNTIYF. The CDR3 nucleotides are TGTGCCAGCAGCCAGACGGGTTCCTCTGGAAACACCATATATTTT.

This clonotype came up many times. The rearrangement links TRBV18 to TRBJ1-2; possibly TRBD1 for D (6 bases). V lost 5 bases to trimming and J lost 4 bases, with 14 bases between them. The CDR3 contains 14 residues. Germline V lookup: CDR1 KGHSH, CDR2 LQKENI. The CDR3 reads CASSKDSSTYGYTF. The DNA for the CDR3 is TGTGCCAGCTCAAAGGACAGCTCGACCTATGGCTACACCTTC.

This clonotype has just a few counts. This sequence joins TRBV28 and TRBJ1-4; the D is unclear. CDR1 is MDHEN and CDR2 is SYDVKM in the germline V gene. The V end was cut by 3 bases, the J end by 0 bases, with 14 bases between. The CDR3 contains 17 residues. The CDR3 here is CASSFLPTGTTNEKLFF. The CDR3 DNA follows: TGTGCCAGCAGTTTCCTCCCCACGGGGACAACTAATGAAAAACTGTTTTTT.

The rearrangement joins TRBV7-9 to TRBJ2-3, with D unresolved. Trimming stripped 5 bases from V and 4 bases from J, with 10 bases between. This CDR3 contains 13 residues. Looked up from germline, CDR1 is SEHNR and CDR2 is FQNEAQ (reference sequence). This CDR3 is CASSPRAADTQYF. CDR3 bases: TGTGCCAGCAGCCCACGGGCCGCAGATACGCAGTATTTT.

This clonotype has a count of ten or more. The chain joins TRBV30 to TRBJ2-2, with TRBD2 matching over 14 bases. The CDR3 spans 15 residues. V was pared by 5 bases and J by 1 base, with 0 bases of the junction left unmatched. Germline V gene sequence: CDR1 GTSNPN, CDR2 SVGIG (reference sequence). CDR3 region: CAWGTSGGNTGELFF. CDR3 sequence (DNA): TGTGCCTGGGGGACTAGCGGGGGGAACACCGGGGAGCTGTTTTTT. The full variable domain, its missing parts supplied by reference TRBV30 and TRBJ2-2, is SQTIHQWPATLVQPVGSPLSLECTVEGTSNPNLYWYRQAAGRGLQLLFYSVGIGQISSEVPQNLSASRPQDRQFILSSKKLLLSDSGFYLCAWGTSGGNTGELFFGEGSRLTVL.

The V and J genes are TRBV3-1 and TRBJ1-6, with D perhaps TRBD1 (6 bases). Germline lookup yields CDR1 LGHDT and CDR2 YNNKEL (reference sequence). The germline V and J ends were trimmed by 1 base and 6 bases, with 10 bases remaining between them. This CDR3 has 15 residues. The CDR3 DNA sequence: TGTGCCAGCAGCCAAGTGGGGGCCCTTAATTCACCCCTCCACTTT. Amino acids: CASSQVGALNSPLHF.

This clonotype appeared many times. The V call is TRBV3-1, the J call TRBJ1-1, with D possibly TRBD1 on 6 matching bases. Trimming took 0 bases from V and 2 from J, leaving 16 bases between them. The CDR3 spans 17 residues. Germline V CDR1 and CDR2: LGHDT, YNNKEL (reference sequence). CDR3 DNA: TGTGCCAGCAGCCAAGATTATGGTGGGGGCGCAAACACTGAAGCTTTCTTT. Translating gives CASSQDYGGGANTEAFF.

Concerning this clonotype: This may arise from a read error, as a much more abundant clone is one base away. The chain combines TRBV27 with TRBJ2-7; D not certain. CDR1 is MNHEY, CDR2 SMNVEV, per germline (reference sequence). The CDR3 extends over 14 amino acids. The CDR3 spells CASSSLGTNYGQYF. CDR3 sequence (DNA): TGTGCCAGCAGTTCCTTGGGCACAAATTACGGGCAGTACTTC.

The V and J genes are TRBV12-3 or TRBV12-4 and TRBJ2-2; D unclear. This CDR3 is 16 amino acids long. V lost 6 bases and J lost 3, with 17 bases in between. The CDR3 sequence: CASSPSRSRYTGELFF. DNA for the CDR3: TGTGCCAGCAGCCCGAGTAGGAGCAGGTACACCGGGGAGCTGTTTTTT.

The chain uses TRBV7-9 and TRBJ2-4; 8 bases map to TRBD1. The ends lost 4 bases at V and 0 bases at J; junction bases unmatched: 5. Germline-derived CDR1 and CDR2 are SEHNR and FQNEAQ (reference sequence). This CDR3 region has 16 residues. The CDR3 spells CASSSGQGLAKNIQYF. CDR3 bases: TGTGCCAGCAGCTCCGGACAGGGACTAGCCAAAAACATTCAGTACTTC.

This clonotype appeared many times. CDR3 protein: CASSLTGPYEQYF. Written as DNA, the CDR3 is TGTGCCAGCAGTTTAACAGGTCCCTACGAGCAGTACTTC. The V gene is TRBV11-2, the J gene TRBJ2-7; D perhaps matches TRBD1 (5 bases). This CDR3 contains 13 residues. V lost 6 bases to trimming and J lost 2 bases, with 11 bases between them. Looked up from germline, CDR1 is SGHAT and CDR2 is FQNNGV.

This clonotype appeared many times. This sequence joins TRBV6-6 and TRBJ2-7; D gene uncertain. This CDR3 is 15 amino acids long. Germline CDR1 and CDR2: MNHNY and SVGAGI (reference sequence). Trimming shortened V by 0 bases and J by 4 bases, and 13 bases separated the two germline ends. CDR3 sequence reads: CASSYSTGDGYEQYF. For the CDR3, the DNA is TGTGCCAGCAGTTACTCGACTGGGGATGGATACGAGCAGTACTTC.

The table lists this clonotype with many counts. CDR3 protein: CASSEMGGQPQHF. The DNA for the CDR3 is TGTGCCAGCAGTGAAATGGGGGGTCAGCCCCAGCATTTT. The chain joins TRBV2 to TRBJ1-5; D might be TRBD1 (5 bases). Deletions cut 2 bases from V and 6 bases from J, with 8 bases between. Germline CDR1 reads SNHLY; CDR2 reads FYNNEI. The CDR3 runs to 13 residues. The full variable domain, its missing parts supplied by reference TRBV2 and TRBJ1-5, is EPEVTQTPSHQVTQMGQEVILRCVPISNHLYFYWYRQILGQKVEFLVSFYNNEISEKSEIFDDQFSVERPDGSNFTLKIRSTKLEDSAMYFCASSEMGGQPQHFGDGTRLSIL.

The sample holds a few counts of this clonotype. J is TRBJ2-2 and V is TRBV12-3 or TRBV12-4; 7 bases match TRBD1. Trimming at V came to 6 bases and at J to 5 bases, leaving 6 bases not matched to a gene. The CDR3 sequence is 14 residues long. Here the CDR3 reads CASRRTGYTGELFF. In DNA form, the CDR3 reads TGTGCCAGCAGAAGGACAGGTTATACCGGGGAGCTGTTTTTT.

The chain links TRBV4-1 to TRBJ2-3; 7 bases are shared with TRBD2. V lost 1 base, J lost 5 bases, and 9 bases stayed unmatched. Germline-derived CDR1 and CDR2 are MGHRA and YSYEKL. This CDR3 contains 16 residues. DNA for the CDR3: TGCGCCAGCAGCCAAGGCGGAGCGGGGTGGCTAGATACGCAGTATTTT. Translating it yields CASSQGGAGWLDTQYF.

This clonotype was found a few times. The chain couples TRBV4-1 to TRBJ1-2; 7 bases are a match to TRBD1. The length of the CDR3 is 14 residues. J was trimmed by 2 bases and V by 5 bases; bases with no gene match: 5. The germline CDR1 and CDR2 sequences are MGHRA and YSYEKL. CDR3 nucleotide sequence: TGCGCCAGCAGCAAACGGACAGGCAACTATGGCTACACCTTC. Its translation: CASSKRTGNYGYTF.

This clonotype has at least ten counts. This sequence joins TRBV30 and TRBJ2-3; 7 bases line up with TRBD2. CDR1 GTSNPN and CDR2 SVGIG come from the germline V gene (reference sequence). There are 12 residues in the CDR3. V gave up 5 bases and J gave up 2 bases; unmatched junction bases: 1. CDR3 in amino acids: CAWGDYTDTQYF. In DNA, the CDR3 is TGTGCCTGGGGGGACTACACAGATACGCAGTATTTT.

This clonotype was counted ten times or more. The chain is built from TRBV7-9 and TRBJ2-1; tentative D call: TRBD1 (5 bases). V lost 8 bases, J lost 5 bases, and 16 bases lay in between. Looked up from germline, CDR1 is SEHNR and CDR2 is FQNEAQ (reference sequence). This CDR3 has 14 amino acids. CDR3 DNA sequence: TGTGCCAGCTGGGGCATGACAGAAAACAATGAGCAGTTCTTC. Translated: CASWGMTENNEQFF. Using reference TRBV7-9 and TRBJ2-1 for the parts outside the CDR3, the full variable domain is DTGVSQNPRHKITKRGQNVTFRCDPISEHNRLYWYRQTLGQGPEFLTYFQNEAQLEKSRLLSDRFSAERPKGSFSTLEIQRTEQGDSAMYLCASWGMTENNEQFFGPGTRLTVL.

The chain links TRBV29-1 to TRBJ1-5; a weak D match, TRBD1 (6 bases). Trimming stripped 6 bases from V and 3 bases from J, with 15 bases between. Germline V gives CDR1 SQVTM, CDR2 ANQGSEA. This CDR3 spans 14 amino acids. As DNA, the CDR3 is TGCAGCGTAATACTTGGGGGCAACAATCAGCCCCAGCATTTT. Its translation is CSVILGGNNQPQHF. Drawing the rest from reference TRBV29-1 and TRBJ1-5, the complete variable domain is SAVISQKPSRDICQRGTSLTIQCQVDSQVTMMFWYRQQPGQSLTLIATANQGSEATYESGFVIDKFPISRPNLTFSTLTVSNMSPEDSSIYLCSVILGGNNQPQHFGDGTRLSIL.

This clonotype has a count of ten or more. This rearrangement joins TRBV5-1 to TRBJ1-2; possible D gene TRBD1, 6 bases. V shed 3 bases and J shed 8 bases, with 14 bases lying between them. The CDR3 has 13 residues. Germline CDR1 SGHRS, CDR2 YFSETQ. The CDR3 nucleotides read TGCGCCAGCAGCTCCCGACAGGAGGGCGGCTACACCTTC. Residues: CASSSRQEGGYTF.

This clonotype was seen repeatedly, ten times or more. This rearrangement joins TRBV5-6 to TRBJ2-7; a possible D gene is TRBD2 (6 bases). V lost 0 bases and J 3 bases, leaving 16 bases between the germline ends. The CDR3 spans 16 residues. The germline V gene has CDR1 SGHDT and CDR2 YYEEEE. The CDR3 DNA follows: TGTGCCAGCAGCTTGGTTACCGGGACTCAGGTCTACGAGCAGTACTTC. Translated, it gives CASSLVTGTQVYEQYF.

The chain has TRBV9 and TRBJ1-6; possible D gene TRBD1, 5 bases. Trimming left V 4 bases short and J 6 bases short, with 11 bases between. The CDR3 sequence is 14 residues long. CDR1 and CDR2 from the germline V gene are SGDLS and YYNGEE. CDR3 amino acids: CASSRQSPNSPLHF. The CDR3 DNA sequence: TGTGCCAGCAGCCGACAGAGCCCTAATTCACCCCTCCACTTT.